The source of this T cell receptor (beta chain) is a study of tumor and adjacent non-tumor tissue in lung cancer. Study-level information: Histology: about twelve adenocarcinoma, a couple of squamous cell carcinoma, 1 small cell lung cancer. On average, productive TCRbeta reads reached roughly 3.9 million per sample.

TCRbeta libraries were built with three rounds of nested PCR, modified from ARM-PCR. Using its own MiXCR run on the multiplex PCR reads, TCRdb lists one record per CDR3 protein. The sample holds approximately 70,000 distinct CDR3 sequences, about three quarters seen once. This clonotype has only a few counts. Its antigen is not identified. The CDR3 is made up of 13 amino acids. Trimming cost V 6 bases and J 3 bases; bases outside gene matches: 4. CDR1 KGHSH and CDR2 LQKENI come from the germline V gene. Whole-study findings and limits: Normal lung showed higher cumulative top 100 clone frequency than tumor. Compared with tumor, normal lung showed significantly lower TCR diversity.

The template was RNA from unsorted bulk tissue. The clonotype was recovered from a man in his 60s with non-small cell lung cancer. The chain links TRBV18 to TRBJ2-5, with TRBD1 matching over 7 bases. Material for sequencing was lung tumor tissue. The CDR3 spells CASSFDREETQYF. The CDR3 DNA reads as TGTGCCAGCTCCTTCGACAGGGAAGAGACCCAGTACTTC.